This T cell receptor beta chain was profiled in a study of vaccination effects on CD4 cells after COVID-19 (dated by TCRdb to 2022 to 2024). Looking at the study overall: Two doses of either the BNT162b2 or the mRNA-1273 mRNA SARS-CoV-2 vaccine were administered to participants. SARS-CoV-2 spike-specific CD4+ TCR repertoires from before and after mRNA vaccination were compared in COVID-19 convalescent patients and in infection-naive vaccine recipients. Altogether, over 9 COVID-19 convalescent patients and 4 SARS-CoV-2-naive healthy vaccine recipients made up the full study. The Oncomine TCR Beta short-read assay on an Illumina iSeq 100 was used to sequence cultures from other donors in the study. The research as a whole found: At late post-vaccination timepoints, both infection-induced and vaccine-induced clones showed marked clonal contraction, consistent with waning T cell responses. Limitations of the study were the small number of convalescent patients and the absence of early post-infection timepoints. In healthy vaccine recipients, vaccine-induced clones were almost all SARS-CoV-2 mono-reactive, with only 1 of 255 being cross-reactive with common cold coronaviruses.

The ViraFEST assay stimulated PBMC with viral peptide pools and then used TCR sequencing to identify antigen-specific CD4+ T cell clonotypes by expansion. After around 10 days of culture, CD4+ T cells were isolated with the EasySep CD4+ T cell isolation kit. Healthy vaccine recipients had no prior SARS-CoV-2 infection, confirmed by negative nucleocapsid antibodies before and after vaccination. Each well held 1.5 million to 2 million PBMC cultured in IMDM containing about 5.4% human AB serum, about 10 IU/ml IL-2 and gentamicin, along with around 11 ug/ml peptides. Half of the culture medium was replaced with fresh IL-2-containing medium on days 3 and 7. Unless otherwise noted, each peptide stimulation condition was cultured in triplicate wells. Using Ficoll-Paque Plus gradient centrifugation, PBMC were separated from whole blood and then either used fresh or cryopreserved at -140C. The overlapping peptide pools covered the spike proteins of SARS-CoV-2 and of the common cold coronaviruses HCoV-NL63, HCoV-OC43 and HCoV-229E. Genomic DNA was extracted from cultured CD4+ T cells with the QIAamp micro DNA kit.

Unmatched junction bases come to 9, with V trimmed by 3 bases and J by 5 bases. Reading the germline V gene gives CDR1 MGHRA and CDR2 YSYEKL. The cysteine opens and the phenylalanine closes a CDR3 of 17 amino acids. Here the CDR3 DNA is all that survives: 51 bases in frame from base 1. This clone was counted only a few times. Its antigen is unknown. No base qualities exist here, and no much larger clone lies one base off it. The library relied on the immunoSEQ multiplex PCR assay. DNA from the cultured, isolated CD4+ T cells was subjected to TCR beta CDR3 sequencing. As for the authors' bioinformatics: The analysis removed non-productive TCR sequences, trimmed reads to the CDR3 region, and retained only CDR3s that were 7 or more amino acids long. The MANAFEST web app was used to identify antigen-specific clonotypes by comparing expansion in peptide wells with expansion in reference cultures. To be called positive, a clone needed expansion at FDR<0.05 compared with the reference and with all other wells, an odds ratio greater than 5, and a frequency greater than 0.1% in two replicate wells. A clonotype was called cross-reactive if it was significantly expanded both in SARS-CoV-2 spike wells and in at least one common cold coronavirus spike condition. CDR3 similarity was assessed by Levenshtein distance using the stringdist R package, and unrooted trees were constructed with ape in R 3.6.1. TCRdb's version of the immuneACCESS table is confined to in-frame rearrangements and falls short of the full clone set. An unresolved V gene accounts for under half of the shortfall where checked; the remainder is of unknown origin. The V and J calls and the clone size are those of that table, but D and trimming were determined from the DNA. The sample includes approximately 30,000 clones, with around 80% observed a single time. Around 32% of the sample goes to the ten largest clones.

The sequence is built from TRBV4-1 and TRBJ2-5, and 13 junction bases match TRBD2. The sequencing used CD4+ T cells from PBMCs cultured with SARS-CoV-2 spike peptides, collected before COVID-19 vaccination. The cell subset or site label here, explained by the study, means: SARS-CoV-2 spike overlapping peptide pool stimulation. The clonotype was recovered from a human donor who received a COVID-19 vaccine. CDR3 loop: CASSHRLAGGQGETQYF. The nucleotide sequence is given as TGCGCCAGCAGCCACCGACTAGCGGGGGGCCAGGGGGAGACCCAGTACTTC.